This T cell receptor (beta chain) was retrieved from a study of regulatory T cells in long-lasting Graves disease. Study-level findings and limits: Accuracy may have suffered from the small sample size. Comparison showed that persistent patients shared more public clonotypes (under 3,000) than new patients (about 970).

Regarding time point: persistent/refractory GD, antithyroid drugs over 5 years with positive TRAb. There was RNA extracted from PBMCs, and the TCR library was made from it. Patients came from an endocrinology department in Xi'an, China. Sequencing libraries for TCR beta were prepared with iRepertoire HTBI primers and Arm-PCR of CDR3 regions. TCRdb fed the multiplex PCR reads into MiXCR, producing one record per CDR3 protein. This sample has roughly 400,000 distinct CDR3 sequences; around 21% occur once, and the top ten carry around 21%. CDR1 and CDR2 (germline): MNHEY, SMNVEV (reference sequence). CDR3 length: 13 amino acids. V was clipped by 6 bases and J by 5 bases; unmatched bases: 6. This clonotype was recorded many times. The antigen is undetermined.

Sequenced material: peripheral blood mononuclear cells (PBMCs), taken when the disease was refractory, from a patient treated with antithyroid drugs. V gene TRBV27 combines with J gene TRBJ2-7, with 8 bases lining up with TRBD1. This clonotype was sampled from a female donor with Graves disease. The CDR3 DNA reads TGTGCCAGCAGACGGGACAGGCGGGACGAGCAGTACTTC. Protein sequence: CASRRDRRDEQYF.